Here is one TCR beta chain with its context. Its antigen is still unknown. The data stem from a study of OX40 agonist ivuxolimab in advanced cancers. CDR1 is MRHNA and CDR2 is SNTAGT in the germline V gene. CDR3 length equals 14 residues. V dropped 6 bases and J dropped 6; count of bases not matched to a gene: 5. Some clones are missing from TCRdb's copy, which holds only in-frame ones; the method was immunoSEQ multiplex PCR. The table lists some 82,000 clones, 90% to 95% of them singletons. Points from the study as a whole: Researchers did not establish what antigens the expanded peripheral T cells target. CD8+ T cells were the subset that, on average, had more expanded clones than CD4+.

Sequenced material: CD4+ or CD8+ T cells sorted from blood, taken in a trial of the OX40 agonist ivuxolimab. The V call is TRBV6-4, the J call TRBJ2-1, with TRBD2 matching over 10 bases. This clonotype was obtained from an adult with an advanced solid tumor such as melanoma, head and neck, liver or kidney cancer. Here the CDR3 DNA reads TGTGCCAGCAGCTCCCTAGCGGGGGTCAATGAGCAGTTCTTC. This sequence encodes CASSSLAGVNEQFF.